This TCR beta chain emerged from a study of blood T cell repertoires in COVID-19. Looking at the study overall: The United States, Italy and Spain provided the acute and convalescent COVID-19 samples. PBMCs, B-cell-depleted T cells, or T cells were the source of the cDNA or gDNA that made up the material.

How the authors handled the data: Quantification of nucleated cells was approximated via reference gene primer amplification. Measured with immunoSEQ multiplex PCR; TCRdb has only the in-frame clones, and not every one. V and J calls plus clone size are reproduced from that table; the DNA served to infer D and trimming. The sample lists 30,000 or so clones, approximately 80% occurring once. Germline V gene sequence: CDR1 SGDLS, CDR2 YYNGEE. V shed 0 bases and J 2 bases; nucleotides not matched to a gene: 9. This CDR3 comprises 18 residues. The chain carries TRBV9 and TRBJ2-5; 11 positions agree with TRBD2. This clonotype was obtained from a man older than 75 with acute or convalescent COVID-19. The sample consisted of peripheral blood. CDR3 nucleotide sequence: TGTGCCAGCAGCGTAGGAGGTAGCGGGGGGGCCTTTCAAGAGACCCAGTACTTC. Its translation is CASSVGGSGGAFQETQYF.